This is a list of T cell receptor beta chains from one sample in a study of monozygotic twins with inflammatory bowel disease. TCRdb reprocessed the 5' RACE reads and keeps a single row for each CDR3 protein, giving no DNA. Its table lists 350,000 to 550,000 distinct CDR3 sequences. The sequencing sample was made of blood. These receptors all come from a human donor with ulcerative colitis or Crohn's disease, or a healthy co-twin of an affected twin (not recorded which). Both conserved end residues are part of each CDR3.

length	V	J	CDR3
14	TRBV7-8	TRBJ1-1	CASSWRTLDTEAFF
16	TRBV4-3	TRBJ2-1	CAGSSKAGGLSNEQFF
15	TRBV10-3	TRBJ1-1	CAISGAVQGSTEAFF
13	TRBV2	TRBJ1-1	CASLTGKNTEAFF
13	TRBV12-5	TRBJ1-1	CASGLFGGTEAFF
16	TRBV7-2	TRBJ2-5	CASSLTTSGPYETQYF
16	TRBV20-1	TRBJ2-3	CSAMLYRAGSTDTQYF
17	TRBV12-3/TRBV12-4	TRBJ2-2	CASSFPLAGVDTGELFF
13	TRBV5-4	TRBJ1-2	CASASGGNYGYTF
12	TRBV29-1	TRBJ1-4	CSVASTNEKLFF
15	TRBV5-1	TRBJ2-2	CASRDGQPNTGELFF
15	TRBV11-2	TRBJ2-3	CASSLQDRGRDTQYF
16	TRBV9	TRBJ2-2	CASSVGPGLASGELFF
14	TRBV5-1	TRBJ2-7	CASSWTTGGYEQYF
18	TRBV11-2	TRBJ2-1	CASSLGPRGQGSYNEQFF
16	TRBV20-1	TRBJ1-6	CSARAGTGGYNSPLHF
19	TRBV11-1	TRBJ2-6	CASSLVASPGYSGANVLTF
16	TRBV6-5	TRBJ2-1	CASSYSKSAGPNEQFF
13	TRBV7-2	TRBJ2-5	CASSLIPGETQYF
14	TRBV19	TRBJ2-3	CASTGGFSTDTQYF
15	TRBV7-9	TRBJ2-3	CASSFPGRSQNTQYF
14	TRBV3-1	TRBJ2-5	CASSQGQGARTQYF
13	TRBV10-3	TRBJ1-2	CAIRGSPKEGYTF
15	TRBV28	TRBJ2-3	CASSLGTQPPDTQYF
15	TRBV28	TRBJ2-1	CASSLVASGRREQFF
14	TRBV3-1	TRBJ1-2	CASSQGTGFNGYTF
14	TRBV11-2	TRBJ2-5	CASSSLGYVETQYF
16	TRBV25-1	TRBJ2-2	CASSDFGTGDTGELFF
17	TRBV18	TRBJ1-1	CASSQHDRVWADTEAFF
13	TRBV20-1	TRBJ1-1	CSARGWDRTEAFF
16	TRBV4-3	TRBJ2-1	CASSQASSGRAREQFF
14	TRBV19	TRBJ2-1	CASSIGTDYNEQFF
13	TRBV28	TRBJ2-3	CASTLAATDTQYF
14	TRBV10-3	TRBJ2-2	CAISVSGDGGELFF
14	TRBV18	TRBJ2-7	CASSSSAGIYEQYF
13	TRBV28	TRBJ2-7	CASSPTDSYEQYF
18	TRBV6-1	TRBJ2-2	CASSVFLLRQENTGELFF
13	TRBV30	TRBJ2-2	CAWRPPSIGELFF
15	TRBV12-3/TRBV12-4	TRBJ1-2	CASSPSTGRNYGYTF
13	TRBV5-8	TRBJ2-1	CASSLERIGEQFF
15	TRBV20-1	TRBJ2-2	CSARKDGRDTGELFF